This T cell receptor beta chain was retrieved from a study of CD8+CD57+ T cells in acquired aplastic anemia. Whole-study context: Sorted CD4+ plus CD8+ cells gave DNA averaging 3.2 ug. Roughly 10.8 million reads were obtained on average for healthy donor CD4+ cells. The study's findings and limits: Patients and healthy controls showed no significant CD8+ Simpson's diversity difference. Comparison of patients with controls identified about 30 shared CD8+ CDR3 sequences.

This clonotype came up a few times. What it recognizes is unknown. This CDR3 is built from 12 residues. V dropped 3 bases and J dropped 6 bases, with 10 bases sitting between them. Germline lookup yields CDR1 SGDLS and CDR2 YYNGEE. Template material for TCR beta VDJ and CDR3 profiling consisted of genomic DNA. From the reads, TCRdb called clonotypes with MiXCR, one entry per CDR3 protein. Among approximately 200,000 distinct CDR3 sequences, over 60% were seen once, and the ten largest hold approximately 30%. The chain has TRBV9 and TRBJ2-7, with D possibly being TRBD1 (5 bases). Material for sequencing was sorted CD4+, CD8+, or CD8+CD57+ T cells (not recorded which) from PBMCs. This sequence was found in a human donor in good health. CDR3 sequence (DNA): TGTGCCAGCAGCGCTAGGGGTGGCGAGCAGTACTTC. Translation: CASSARGGEQYF.